This entry describes one T cell receptor beta chain. Antigen: not known. V gave up 6 bases and J gave up 7 bases; unmatched junction bases: 6. Germline CDR1 reads LNHDA; CDR2 reads SQIVND (reference sequence). The CDR3 covers 13 residues. The data derive from a study of T cell responses to AZD1222 COVID-19 vaccine. Background on the study: Second-dose groups at about 4 or about 12 weeks were pooled.

Findings and caveats of the study: Recipients of AZD1222 seropositive at baseline numbered only 6 or 7. Spike-specific TCR breadth and depth went up after people got two AZD1222 doses. White British people made up most donors, females outnumbered males, and clonal diversity was possibly underestimated.

The repertoire was sequenced with immunoSEQ multiplex PCR; TCRdb's copy has only in-frame clones and lacks some. Among more than 85,000 clones listed, approximately 78% were seen once. The chain joins TRBV19 to TRBJ1-1; 9 bases align to TRBD1. The TCR sequence derives from an adult in good health. The sample consisted of peripheral blood, taken on day 0 of AZD1222 vaccination. CDR3 nucleotide sequence: TGTGCCAGTAGCGACAGGGGGGTTGATGAAGCTTTCTTT. Protein: CASSDRGVDEAFF.